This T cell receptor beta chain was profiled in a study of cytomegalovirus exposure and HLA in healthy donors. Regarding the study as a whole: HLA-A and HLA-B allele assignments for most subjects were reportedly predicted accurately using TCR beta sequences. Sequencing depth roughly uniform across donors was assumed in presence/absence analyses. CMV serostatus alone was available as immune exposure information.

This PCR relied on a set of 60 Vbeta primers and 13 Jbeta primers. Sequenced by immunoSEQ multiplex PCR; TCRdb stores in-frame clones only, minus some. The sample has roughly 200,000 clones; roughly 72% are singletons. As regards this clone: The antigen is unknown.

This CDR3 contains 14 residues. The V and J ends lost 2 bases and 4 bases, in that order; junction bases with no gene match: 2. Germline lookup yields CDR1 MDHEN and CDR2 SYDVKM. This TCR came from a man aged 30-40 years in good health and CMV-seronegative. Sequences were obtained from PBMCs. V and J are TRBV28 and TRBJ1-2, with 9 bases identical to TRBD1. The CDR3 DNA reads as TGTGCCAGCAGTTTAGAACAGGGGGCCTATGGCTACACCTTC. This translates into CASSLEQGAYGYTF.